One TCR beta chain is described in this entry. Its antigen is as yet unknown. Its ends do not fully match the called genes, so a read error is possible. The germline V gene encodes CDR1 SGHNT and CDR2 YENEEA. The CDR3 is 12 residues long. This sample is drawn from a study of T-cell memory formation after mild COVID-19. Study-level background: Largely donor-specific TCR clusters were found. General study results and limits: Contracting clones from day 15 to 85 showed balanced CD4/CD8; later expanders favored CD4+.

From 5'RACE with constant-segment primers came TCR alpha and TCR beta cDNA libraries that carried sample barcodes and UMIs. One entry per CDR3 protein results from TCRdb running MiXCR on the 5' RACE reads. This sample carries roughly 35,000 distinct CDR3 sequences, roughly 20% of them seen once, and the ten largest clones take 1.5% to 1.7%. This TCR was recovered from an adult who had mild COVID-19 (a few samples of this study predate the infection). Cell type and time point are not known. Material for sequencing was PBMCs or a T cell subset sorted from them (not recorded which). The chain employs TRBV11-3 and TRBJ2-1; 7 bases align to TRBD2. CDR3 DNA: TGTGCCAGCAGCCTGGGGGGGAGGGCCGAGGGCTTC. Translated, it gives CASSLGGRAEGF.